Following are 21 T cell receptor beta chains from one sample sequenced in a study of T cells in Graves' hyperthyroidism and ophthalmopathy. Amplification of TCR beta CDR3 regions used RNA as the template. The HTBI set primed first-round TCR CDR3 RT-PCR. TCRdb ran MiXCR on the multiplex PCR reads and lists one entry per CDR3 protein. Of about 600,000 distinct CDR3 sequences listed, 14% are singletons. Sequencing input: blood. Receptors originate from a woman aged 18-29 years with Graves' ophthalmopathy.

This clonotype was observed at least ten times. The genes are TRBV24-1 and TRBJ2-3; the match to TRBD2 covers 15 bases. The CDR3 contains 15 residues. V lost 10 bases to trimming and J lost 5 bases; unmatched junction nucleotides: 6. In germline, CDR1 is KGHDR, CDR2 SFDVKD. Written as DNA, the CDR3 is TGTGCCACATCGGGACTAGCGGGAGGTGGAGATACGCAGTATTTT. Translated: CATSGLAGGGDTQYF.

Many counts were recorded for this clonotype. This chain links TRBV12-3 or TRBV12-4 with TRBJ1-2; TRBD1 aligns across 7 bases. Germline trimming cut 4 bases from V and 5 bases from J; bases unmatched to any gene: 10. The CDR3 length is 15 residues. As DNA, the CDR3 is TGTGCCAGCAGTTCCCCGGGACAGCTGGCGTATGGCTACACCTTC. This codes for CASSSPGQLAYGYTF.

At least ten counts were recorded for this clonotype. V is TRBV20-1 and J is TRBJ2-3, with unresolved D. Between the trimmed V and J ends, which lost 2 bases and 4 bases, there was a span of 7 bases. Germline CDR1 reads DFQATT; CDR2 reads SNEGSKA (reference sequence). This CDR3 spans 12 amino acids. In DNA, the CDR3 is TGCAGTGCTAGAAATCTAGCAGATACGCAGTATTTT. Its protein is CSARNLADTQYF.

The chain employs TRBV6-1 and TRBJ1-5; D is ambiguous. V gave up 4 bases and J gave up 0 bases, with 10 bases separating them. CDR1 is MNHNS, CDR2 SASEGT, per germline. This CDR3 spans 15 amino acids. The CDR3 DNA is TGTGCCAGCAGTGCAGCAGGCAATAGCAATCAGCCCCAGCATTTT. It is translated as CASSAAGNSNQPQHF.

In its sample, this clonotype was seen many times. Written as DNA, the CDR3 is TGTGCCAGCAGCTTATTCCCTGGACAGGGGGCGAACGAGCAGTACTTC. This sequence encodes CASSLFPGQGANEQYF. The genes are TRBV7-2 and TRBJ2-7; TRBD1 matches at 11 bases. Germline trimming cut 2 bases from V and 5 bases from J; bases unmatched to any gene: 8. This CDR3 is 16 amino acids long. Germline V gene lookup returns CDR1 SGHTA and CDR2 FQGNSA.

In this sample, this clonotype turned up once. A much larger clone differs from this one at a single base, so this may be a read error. The CDR3 coding sequence is TGTGCCAGCAGTTACTCGGGACAGGGGGCTCATTGCTACACCTTC. Protein product: CASSYSGQGAHCYTF. The chain links TRBV6-6 to TRBJ1-2; 12 bases are shared with TRBD1. Germline CDR1 and CDR2: MNHNY and SVGAGI (reference sequence). The CDR3 is 15 residues long. V lost 0 bases, J lost 9 bases, and 5 bases stayed unmatched.

This clonotype was observed a few times. This rearrangement joins TRBV28 to TRBJ1-2; TRBD1 might be the D (5 bases). Germline V CDR1 and CDR2: MDHEN, SYDVKM. Trimming stripped 3 bases from V and 9 bases from J, with 11 bases between. CDR3 length equals 12 residues. CDR3 amino acids: CASSFGGGRYTF. The CDR3 DNA reads as TGTGCCAGCAGTTTCGGGGGAGGGCGCTACACCTTC.

This clonotype was seen many times. V usage is TRBV2 and J usage is TRBJ2-7, with a weak D call TRBD2 (7 bases). This CDR3 comprises 21 residues. CDR1 SNHLY and CDR2 FYNNEI come from the germline V gene. Deletions cut 6 bases from V and 5 bases from J, with 38 bases between. CDR3 coding DNA: TGTGCCAGCAGGGCGGGGACCAAATCTGGGGGGGCAATCCTACAGCCGAACGAGCAGTACTTC. This translates into CASRAGTKSGGAILQPNEQYF. Full variable domain (rest looked up from reference TRBV2 and TRBJ2-7): EPEVTQTPSHQVTQMGQEVILRCVPISNHLYFYWYRQILGQKVEFLVSFYNNEISEKSEIFDDQFSVERPDGSNFTLKIRSTKLEDSAMYFCASRAGTKSGGAILQPNEQYFGPGTRLTVT.

At least ten counts were recorded for this clonotype. This chain joins TRBV30 and TRBJ1-4; D gene unclear. Trimming shortened V by 4 bases and J by 7 bases, and 13 bases separated the two germline ends. The length of the CDR3 is 13 residues. Germline V CDR1 and CDR2: GTSNPN, SVGIG (reference sequence). The CDR3 spells CAWTGRFGEKLFF. The CDR3 region has the DNA TGTGCCTGGACTGGGAGGTTCGGTGAAAAACTGTTTTTT.

This clonotype was counted at least ten times. V and J are TRBV6-1 and TRBJ2-1; D not certain. This CDR3 has 14 amino acids. V shed 5 bases and J shed 6 bases, with 14 bases lying between them. Per the germline V gene, CDR1 is MNHNS and CDR2 is SASEGT. The CDR3 nucleotides read TGTGCCAGCAGTAATGGACGGGTCGCCAATGAGCAGTTCTTC. It yields the protein CASSNGRVANEQFF.

The sample holds many counts of this clonotype. The rearrangement joins TRBV12-5 to TRBJ2-3; 10 nucleotides align to TRBD2. The germline V gene encodes CDR1 LGHNT and CDR2 FRNRAP. Unmatched junction bases numbered 4, after V lost 1 base and J lost 0 bases. The CDR3 sequence is 17 residues long. DNA for the CDR3: TGTGCTAGTGGTTTGGGTGGACTAGCGGCTAGCACAGATACGCAGTATTTT. As protein: CASGLGGLAASTDTQYF. Full variable domain (remainder filled in from reference TRBV12-5 and TRBJ2-3): DARVTQTPRHKVTEMGQEVTMRCQPILGHNTVFWYRQTMMQGLELLAYFRNRAPLDDSGMPKDRFSAEMPDATLATLKIQPSEPRDSAVYFCASGLGGLAASTDTQYFGPGTRLTVL.

This clonotype was recorded at least ten times. The chain is built from TRBV11-3 and TRBJ2-2; D is possibly TRBD2 (6 bases). The germline V gene encodes CDR1 SGHNT and CDR2 YENEEA. The V and J ends lost 5 bases and 2 bases respectively, with 12 bases between them. The CDR3 sequence is 15 residues long. The CDR3 coding sequence is TGTGCCAGCAGCCAGCTAGCGAGCAACACCGGGGAGCTGTTTTTT. It yields the protein CASSQLASNTGELFF. Based on the CDR3 plus reference TRBV11-3 and TRBJ2-2, the full variable domain is EAGVVQSPRYKIIEKKQPVAFWCNPISGHNTLYWYLQNLGQGPELLIRYENEEAVDDSQLPKDRFSAERLKGVDSTLKIQPAELGDSAVYLCASSQLASNTGELFFGEGSRLTVL.

As to this clonotype: Just one base apart from a much larger clone, this may be a read error. The chain recombines TRBV19 with TRBJ2-7; TRBD1 matches 7 bases. The CDR3 runs to 14 residues. CDR1 is LNHDA and CDR2 is SQIVND in the germline V gene (reference sequence). The CDR3 reads CANSTNRGAYEQYF. DNA of the CDR3: TGTGCCAATAGTACCAACAGGGGAGCCTACGAGCAGTACTTC.

This clonotype was seen more than once but under ten times. The chain is built from TRBV20-1 and TRBJ2-1, with TRBD2 identical over 9 bases. Germline CDR1 and CDR2: DFQATT and SNEGSKA (reference sequence). This CDR3 is 16 amino acids long. V lost 6 bases and J lost 9; bases outside the gene matches: 18. The CDR3 DNA follows: TGCAGTGCCTCCGGGGAGGGAGTAGCGGGAGATTTTGAGCAGTTCTTC. Protein sequence: CSASGEGVAGDFEQFF.

About this clonotype: Since a much larger clone is just one base distant, this may be a read error. The J gene is TRBJ2-3, the V gene TRBV20-1, with TRBD2 matching over 7 bases. Germline CDR1 is DFQATT and CDR2 is SNEGSKA (reference sequence). This CDR3 has 15 amino acids. J was trimmed by 7 bases and V by 6 bases; bases with no gene match: 16. CDR3 loop: CSAGRGDWSSNTQYF. The CDR3 DNA follows: TGCAGTGCCGGTCGGGGGGATTGGTCATCGAATACGCAGTATTTT.

This chain uses TRBV20-1 with TRBJ1-1; D remains unclear. Per the germline V gene, CDR1 is DFQATT and CDR2 is SNEGSKA (reference sequence). This CDR3 is 15 amino acids long. V was trimmed by 2 bases and J by 1 base, leaving 14 bases between them. DNA of the CDR3: TGCAGTGCTAGATCTCCCGGGAGTAAGAACACTGAAGCTTTCTTT. It is translated as CSARSPGSKNTEAFF.

The chain links TRBV9 to TRBJ2-3; 10 bases agree with TRBD2. Germline V CDR1 and CDR2: SGDLS, YYNGEE. CDR3 length: 17 amino acids. J gave up 2 bases and V 3 bases, and 9 bases lay outside the gene matches. In DNA form, the CDR3 reads TGTGCCAGCAGCGATTCCCCCCTAGCGGGAGTCACAGATACGCAGTATTTT. Amino acids: CASSDSPLAGVTDTQYF.

This sequence joins TRBV29-1 and TRBJ1-5; TRBD1 aligns across 12 bases. Germline V gene lookup returns CDR1 SQVTM and CDR2 ANQGSEA. V shed 6 bases and J 6 bases; nucleotides not matched to a gene: 6. The CDR3 consists of 14 residues. CDR3 region: CSVGTGGRSQPQHF. The CDR3 nucleotides are TGCAGCGTCGGGACAGGGGGCAGGAGTCAGCCCCAGCATTTT. The full variable domain, with the rest looked up from reference TRBV29-1 and TRBJ1-5, is SAVISQKPSRDICQRGTSLTIQCQVDSQVTMMFWYRQQPGQSLTLIATANQGSEATYESGFVIDKFPISRPNLTFSTLTVSNMSPEDSSIYLCSVGTGGRSQPQHFGDGTRLSIL.

This clonotype has a count of ten or more. This chain joins TRBV6-1 and TRBJ2-3; D might be TRBD1 or TRBD2, each matching 6 bases. The V gene lost 2 bases and the J gene lost 0 bases, with 9 bases spanning the gap. Germline assignment: CDR1 MNHNS and CDR2 SASEGT. The CDR3 loop spans 15 amino acids. DNA for the CDR3: TGTGCCAGCAGTGAACAGGGGACTAGCACAGATACGCAGTATTTT. Protein product: CASSEQGTSTDTQYF.

This chain uses TRBV4-1 with TRBJ1-2; the D is unclear. The V gene lost 4 bases and the J gene lost 3 bases, with 24 bases spanning the gap. This CDR3 is 18 amino acids long. CDR1 is MGHRA and CDR2 is YSYEKL in the germline V gene. The DNA of the CDR3 is TGCGCCAGCAGCCCGTTTAGACCGGGCCGTAGGCCCCACTATGGCTACACCTTC. This translates into CASSPFRPGRRPHYGYTF.

This clonotype has a count of ten or more. The rearrangement joins TRBV6-1 to TRBJ1-1, with 7 bases identical to TRBD1. The CDR3 loop spans 13 amino acids. Germline V gene sequence: CDR1 MNHNS, CDR2 SASEGT. Trimming removed 10 bases from V and 3 bases from J; junction bases left unmatched: 8. CDR3 amino acids: CATIQGSDTEAFF. The CDR3, as DNA: TGTGCCACTATACAGGGGTCCGACACTGAAGCTTTCTTT.